Listed below are T cell receptor beta chains from one sample, sequenced in a study of OX40 agonist ivuxolimab in advanced cancers. The repertoire was sequenced with immunoSEQ multiplex PCR; TCRdb's copy has only in-frame clones and lacks some. This sample carries tens of thousands of clones, 87% of them seen once, and the ten largest clones take 0.3% to 0.45%. Sequences were derived from CD4+ or CD8+ T cells sorted from blood, sampled in a trial of the OX40 agonist ivuxolimab. The source of these receptors is an adult with an advanced solid tumor such as melanoma, head and neck, liver or kidney cancer. CDR3s include the opening cysteine and the closing phenylalanine or tryptophan. D genes are given only for firm matches. Only part of the rows carry a size: once, few, many, or a class if the clone is expanded.

- TRBJ2-2 - TRBV7-6 CASSLGTANTGELFF TGTGCCAGCAGCTTAGGGACGGCGAACACCGGGGAGCTGTTTTTT
- TRBJ2-1 - TRBV25-1 CASSEVGPVEQFF TGTGCCAGCAGTGAAGTAGGTCCGGTTGAGCAGTTCTTC
- TRBJ2-1 - TRBV5-1 CASSWGAGSSYNEQFF TGCGCCAGCAGCTGGGGGGCGGGGTCCTCCTACAATGAGCAGTTCTTC
- TRBJ1-3 once TRBV18 CASSPLQGNSGNTIYF TGTGCCAGCTCGCCTTTACAGGGTAACTCTGGAAACACCATATATTTT
TRBD1 TRBJ1-5 - TRBV4-1 CASSPLGTGHQPQHF TGCGCCAGCAGCCCCCTGGGGACAGGGCATCAGCCCCAGCATTTT
- TRBJ1-1 - TRBV19 CASSIGFMNTEAFF TGTGCCAGTAGTATAGGGTTTATGAACACTGAAGCTTTCTTT
- TRBJ2-7 - TRBV25-1 CASSMPGPRSYEQYF TGTGCCAGCAGTATGCCGGGCCCCAGGTCCTACGAGCAGTACTTC
- TRBJ1-5 - TRBV10-2 CAVSAGENQPQHF TGCGCCGTCTCCGCGGGCGAGAATCAGCCCCAGCATTTT
- TRBJ2-7 - TRBV4-3 CASSQAPGVGYEQYF TGCGCCAGCAGCCAAGCTCCAGGGGTCGGCTACGAGCAGTACTTC
- TRBJ2-2 - TRBV6-1 CAASLRNTGELFF TGTGCCGCCAGCCTAAGAAACACCGGGGAGCTGTTTTTT
- TRBJ1-6 - TRBV5-1 CASSLASGRGILSPLHF TGCGCCAGCAGCTTGGCTAGCGGCAGAGGGATTCTTTCACCCCTCCACTTT
TRBD2 TRBJ2-7 few TRBV7-2 CASSSSSGTRSHEQYF TGTGCCAGCAGCTCCAGCTCCGGGACTAGGTCCCACGAGCAGTACTTC
- TRBJ1-4 - TRBV6-1 CASSEETATNEKLFF TGTGCCAGCAGTGAGGAAACTGCAACTAATGAAAAACTGTTTTTT
- TRBJ2-4 - TRBV5-4 CASSFQGTKNIQYF TGTGCCAGCAGCTTTCAGGGGACCAAAAACATTCAGTACTTC
TRBD1 TRBJ1-1 - TRBV2 CASDRDDAEAFF TGTGCCAGCGACAGGGACGACGCTGAAGCTTTCTTT
TRBD1 TRBJ1-2 - TRBV15 CATSRPTGDYGYTF TGTGCCACCAGCCGCCCGACAGGGGACTATGGCTACACCTTC
TRBD1 TRBJ1-1 - TRBV7-6 CASSLGGTGLYTEAFF TGTGCCAGCAGCTTAGGAGGGACAGGGTTATACACTGAAGCTTTCTTT